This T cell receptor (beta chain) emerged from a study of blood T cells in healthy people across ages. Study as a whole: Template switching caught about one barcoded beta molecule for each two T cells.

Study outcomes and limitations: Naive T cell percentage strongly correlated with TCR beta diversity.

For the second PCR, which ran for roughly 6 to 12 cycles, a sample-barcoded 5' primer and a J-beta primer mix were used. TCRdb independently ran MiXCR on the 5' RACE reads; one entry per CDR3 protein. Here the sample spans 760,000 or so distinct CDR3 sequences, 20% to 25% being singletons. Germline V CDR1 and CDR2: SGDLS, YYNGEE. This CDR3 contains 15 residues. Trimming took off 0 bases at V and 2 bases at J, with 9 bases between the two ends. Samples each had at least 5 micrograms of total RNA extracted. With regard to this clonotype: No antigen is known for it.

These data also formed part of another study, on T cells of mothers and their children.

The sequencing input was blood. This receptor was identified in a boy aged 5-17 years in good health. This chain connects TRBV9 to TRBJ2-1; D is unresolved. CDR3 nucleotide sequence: TGTGCCAGCAGCGTAGCGGCGGAGCCCTACAATGAGCAGTTCTTC. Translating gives CASSVAAEPYNEQFF.